The following is a T cell receptor beta chain sequence with its context. Its antigen is as yet unknown. Unique-molecular-identifier-tagged TCR beta cDNA libraries were used. T cells numbering about 0.95 to 11 million gave rise to 400,000 to 550,000 cDNA molecules. TCRdb independently ran MiXCR on the PCR reads; one entry per CDR3 protein. The profile shows under 900,000 distinct CDR3 sequences, around 50% of them singletons. These data are taken from a study of post-analysis software for immune sequencing data. Per the germline V gene, CDR1 is SQVTM and CDR2 is ANQGSEA. V lost 5 bases and J 1 base, leaving 8 bases between the germline ends. There are 12 residues in the CDR3. Study-wide results and limits: Compared against controls, patients with multiple sclerosis displayed significantly lower normalized Chao1 diversity. TRBV5-6, TRBV5-1 and TRBV20-1 were among several TRBV segments more frequent in patients than controls.

The chain uses TRBV29-1 and TRBJ1-1; no reliable D call. The sequenced sample was blood. The clonotype originates from a girl under 18 with multiple sclerosis. DNA for the CDR3: TGCAGCGTTCAGGATCCGAACACTGAAGCTTTCTTT. It is translated as CSVQDPNTEAFF.